The 26 T cell receptor beta chains in this list originate from one sample, sequenced in a study of blood T cell repertoires in COVID-19. Using immunoSEQ multiplex PCR, the repertoire was profiled, and TCRdb retains in-frame clones only, with some absent. There are 130,000 to 150,000 clones in the sample; more than 75% occur only once, and 5% lies in the top ten. Sequences were obtained from peripheral blood. The receptors were gathered from a woman in her fifties or sixties with acute or convalescent COVID-19.

The chain couples TRBV29-1 to TRBJ2-3; D call uncertain. The CDR3 is 12 residues long. CDR1 SQVTM and CDR2 ANQGSEA come from the germline V gene. Trimming stripped 3 bases from V and 0 bases from J, with 4 bases between. CDR3 sequence: CSVDLSTDTQYF. The CDR3 nucleotides read TGCAGCGTTGATCTAAGCACAGATACGCAGTATTTT.

The chain employs TRBV19 and TRBJ1-5; the D gene is possibly TRBD1 (5 bases). The CDR3 consists of 14 residues. The V end was cut by 4 bases, the J end by 6 bases, with 13 bases between. Germline V lookup: CDR1 LNHDA, CDR2 SQIVND (reference sequence). The CDR3 nucleotides read TGTGCCAGTAGTAGGGAGGGTAGGGGTCAGCCCCAGCATTTT. Amino acid sequence: CASSREGRGQPQHF.

The chain couples TRBV7-9 to TRBJ1-5; a possible D gene is TRBD1 (6 bases). The germline V gene encodes CDR1 SEHNR and CDR2 FQNEAQ (reference sequence). The CDR3 length is 16 residues. Trimming removed 5 bases at V and 4 bases at J, with 18 bases between. CDR3 amino acids: CASSPLLGGANQPQHF. Here the CDR3 DNA reads TGTGCCAGCAGCCCGTTATTAGGGGGGGCTAATCAGCCCCAGCATTTT.

The chain uses TRBV6-6 and TRBJ2-5, with 10 bases aligning to TRBD2. Germline-derived CDR1 and CDR2 are MNHNY and SVGAGI (reference sequence). The CDR3 extends over 18 amino acids. V dropped 5 bases and J dropped 3; count of bases not matched to a gene: 15. This CDR3 reads CASSLRWLTSGLEETQYF. The CDR3 DNA is TGTGCCAGCAGTCTCCGATGGTTGACTAGCGGGTTGGAAGAGACCCAGTACTTC.

In this sample, this clone turned up once. The gene calls are TRBV6-5 and TRBJ1-2; unclear D gene. Trimming took 4 bases from V and 4 from J, leaving 10 bases between them. The V gene's germline CDR1 is MNHEY and CDR2 SVGAGI. There are 13 residues in the CDR3. CDR3 DNA sequence: TGTGCCAGCAGTTTTGCGGGAGGCTATGGCTACACCTTC. The encoded protein is CASSFAGGYGYTF.

The chain carries TRBV6-2 or TRBV6-3 and TRBJ2-3; D uncertain. The germline CDR1 and CDR2 sequences are MNHEY and SVGEGT. Trimming pared 2 bases from V and 0 bases from J, leaving 12 bases between. CDR3 length equals 16 residues. The CDR3 region is CASSYGPGQSTDTQYF. As DNA, the CDR3 is TGTGCCAGCAGTTACGGCCCGGGTCAGAGCACAGATACGCAGTATTTT.

CDR3 residues: CASSPPGQDSPLHF. DNA of the CDR3: TGTGCCAGCTCACCTCCGGGACAGGATTCACCCCTCCACTTT. This sequence joins TRBV18 and TRBJ1-6, with 8 bases lining up with TRBD1. Germline V gene lookup returns CDR1 KGHSH and CDR2 LQKENI. V was clipped by 3 bases and J by 8 bases; unmatched bases: 3. CDR3 size: 14 residues.

The genes are TRBV19 and TRBJ1-5; no clear D. The length of the CDR3 is 17 residues. CDR1 is LNHDA, CDR2 SQIVND, per germline (reference sequence). Trimming removed 6 bases from V and 1 base from J, with 19 bases in between. CDR3 nucleotides: TGTGCCAGTAGCACCGAACCGGGCCGAGGGAGCAATCAGCCCCAGCATTTT. Translation: CASSTEPGRGSNQPQHF.

This clone has just a few counts. The rearrangement links TRBV3-1 (or the pseudogene TRBV3-2) to TRBJ1-3; 10 nucleotides align to TRBD1. The ends lost 3 bases at V and 7 bases at J; junction bases unmatched: 12. Germline V gene lookup returns CDR1 LGHDT and CDR2 YNNKEL (reference sequence). The CDR3 has 17 amino acids. This CDR3 is CASSHRTRDRGGNTIYF. CDR3 in DNA: TGTGCCAGCAGCCATCGCACCCGGGACAGGGGTGGGAACACCATATATTTT.

Note on this clone: Other DNA sequences in this sample translate to the same CDR3. V gene TRBV5-1 combines with J gene TRBJ1-2; D ambiguous. This CDR3 is built from 12 residues. Germline CDR1 SGHRS, CDR2 YFSETQ. Trimming cost V 1 base and J 5 bases, with 6 bases left between them. CDR3 DNA sequence: TGCGCCAGCAGCTTGCCCGGGTATGGCTACACCTTC. Its protein is CASSLPGYGYTF.

The chain uses TRBV19 and TRBJ1-2; D is uncertain. This CDR3 is 14 amino acids long. CDR1 and CDR2 from the germline V gene are LNHDA and SQIVND (reference sequence). Trimming cost V 2 bases and J 7 bases, with 14 bases left between them. CDR3 in amino acids: CASSITGKNSGYTF. CDR3 sequence (DNA): TGTGCCAGTAGTATAACGGGGAAGAACAGTGGCTACACCTTC.

This sequence joins TRBV7-9 and TRBJ1-4; TRBD1 matches at 8 bases. Germline V gives CDR1 SEHNR, CDR2 FQNEAQ (reference sequence). Losses at the gene ends were 4 bases for V and 7 bases for J; bases not matched to a gene: 5. The CDR3 is made up of 14 amino acids. CDR3 DNA: TGTGCCAGCAGCTCGGACAGGGTATTTGAAAAACTGTTTTTT. Protein product: CASSSDRVFEKLFF.

The chain carries TRBV5-1 and TRBJ2-3; maybe TRBD2 (6 bases). Trimming cost V 1 base and J 0 bases, with 9 bases left between them. The germline CDR1 and CDR2 sequences are SGHRS and YFSETQ. CDR3 length: 15 amino acids. The DNA for the CDR3 is TGCGCCAGCAGCTTGTTACTAGCTAGCACAGATACGCAGTATTTT. Amino acids: CASSLLLASTDTQYF.

This chain joins TRBV6-2 or TRBV6-3 and TRBJ1-1; the match to TRBD1 covers 10 bases. J was trimmed by 5 bases and V by 5 bases; bases with no gene match: 8. The CDR3 sequence is 15 residues long. Germline assignment: CDR1 MNHEY and CDR2 SVGEGT. The CDR3 nucleotides are TGTGCCAGCAGTCAGGACAGGGGGATGCGAACTGAAGCTTTCTTT. Its translation is CASSQDRGMRTEAFF.

J is TRBJ1-6 and V is TRBV13, with 8 bases that match TRBD1. The V gene's germline CDR1 is PRHDT and CDR2 FYEKMQ (reference sequence). This CDR3 region has 16 residues. The V gene end was trimmed by 4 bases and the J gene end by 8 bases; junction bases not matched to a gene: 10. This CDR3 is CASSSPGGAGYSPLHF. CDR3 sequence (DNA): TGTGCCAGCAGCTCCCCAGGGGGCGCAGGGTATTCACCCCTCCACTTT.

The table lists this clone with a count of one. The rearrangement uses TRBV1 and TRBJ2-2; the table calls TRBD2, which could not be checked here. TRBV1 constitutes a pseudogene. The CDR3 spans 17 residues. The CDR3 DNA is TGCACCAGCAGCCAAGAGGGTTTGCGGGGCTACACCGGGGAGCTGTTTTTT. This translates into CTSSQEGLRGYTGELFF.

The genes are TRBV7-8 and TRBJ2-3; 16 bases map to TRBD2. The length of the CDR3 is 17 residues. Germline V gene data show CDR1 as SGHVS and CDR2 as FQNEAQ. V dropped 4 bases and J dropped 13; count of bases not matched to a gene: 14. The CDR3 coding sequence is TGTGCCAGCAGCTCGCGGCTCCCCGGGACTAGCGGGGGGGCGAAGTATTTT. Encoded protein: CASSSRLPGTSGGAKYF. Variable domain in full (rest from reference TRBV7-8 and TRBJ2-3): GAGVSQSPRYKVAKRGQDVALRCDPISGHVSLFWYQQALGQGPEFLTYFQNEAQLDKSGLPSDRFFAERPEGSVSTLKIQRTQQEDSAVYLCASSSRLPGTSGGAKYFGPGTRLTVL.

The chain is built from TRBV7-9 and TRBJ1-2, with D tentatively TRBD1 (5 bases). Between the trimmed V and J ends, which lost 5 bases and 12 bases, there was a span of 16 bases. CDR3 size: 12 residues. Germline assignment: CDR1 SEHNR and CDR2 FQNEAQ (reference sequence). The CDR3 coding sequence is TGTGCCAGCAGCCCCTATGACAGCCTTAACACCTTC. It codes for CASSPYDSLNTF.

This chain connects TRBV11-2 to TRBJ1-5; a possible D gene is TRBD1 (5 bases). V lost 2 bases to trimming and J lost 5 bases, with 7 bases between them. CDR1 SGHAT and CDR2 FQNNGV come from the germline V gene. The CDR3 is 13 amino acids. The CDR3 reads CASSLTRDQPQHF. DNA of the CDR3: TGTGCCAGCAGCTTAACCAGGGATCAGCCCCAGCATTTT.

The chain employs TRBV29-1 and TRBJ2-1; a weak D match, TRBD1 (6 bases). The CDR3 consists of 15 residues. The V end was cut by 7 bases, the J end by 5 bases, with 21 bases between. From germline, CDR1 is SQVTM and CDR2 ANQGSEA. CDR3 sequence reads: CSAAVRAGAHNEQFF. For the CDR3, the DNA is TGCAGCGCCGCAGTCCGGGCAGGGGCACACAATGAGCAGTTCTTC.

This chain uses TRBV10-1 with TRBJ1-1, with a tentative D call TRBD1 (6 bases). The CDR3 runs to 15 residues. V gave up 5 bases and J gave up 1 base, with 14 bases separating them. Per the germline V gene, CDR1 is WNHNN and CDR2 is SYGVQD (reference sequence). The CDR3 DNA follows: TGCGCCAGCAGTAGCGGGGGGCCTCGGAACACTGAAGCTTTCTTT. Translation gives CASSSGGPRNTEAFF.

CDR3 in DNA: TGTGCCAGCAGCCAAATGACAGTGAACACTGAAGCTTTCTTT. This encodes CASSQMTVNTEAFF. The gene calls are TRBV3-1 (or the pseudogene TRBV3-2) and TRBJ1-1; tentatively, D is TRBD1 (5 bases). The CDR3 totals 14 residues. V gave up 2 bases and J gave up 0 bases, with 7 bases separating them. The V gene's germline CDR1 is LGHDT and CDR2 YNNKEL (reference sequence).

This chain links TRBV28 with TRBJ2-6; tentatively, D is TRBD1 (6 bases). The CDR3 runs to 16 residues. The V and J ends lost 2 bases and 2 bases respectively, with 10 bases between them. CDR1 and CDR2 from the germline V gene are MDHEN and SYDVKM. This CDR3 reads CASSLPQGTGANVLTF. In nucleotides, the CDR3 is TGTGCCAGCAGTTTACCTCAGGGGACTGGGGCCAACGTCCTGACTTTC.

This clone has only one observation. The chain combines TRBV7-2 with TRBJ2-7, with 7 bases lining up with TRBD2. This CDR3 has 13 residues. Per germline, CDR1 SGHTA and CDR2 FQGNSA. With V trimmed by 5 bases and J by 1 base, 2 bases remained unmatched. CDR3 nucleotide sequence: TGTGCCAGCAGCGGGGGGGGTTCCTACGAGCAGTACTTC. As protein: CASSGGGSYEQYF.

The chain joins TRBV5-1 to TRBJ1-1; 9 bases match TRBD1. Germline loops: CDR1 SGHRS, CDR2 YFSETQ. The V and J ends lost 3 bases and 10 bases, in that order; junction bases with no gene match: 16. The CDR3 runs 16 residues. CDR3 region: CASSSQTGGIFRVAFF. In nucleotides, the CDR3 is TGCGCCAGCAGCTCACAAACAGGGGGCATCTTTCGTGTAGCTTTCTTT.

This rearrangement joins TRBV5-5 to TRBJ1-1, with a tentative D call TRBD1 (5 bases). Trimming removed 4 bases at V and 5 bases at J, with 27 bases between. The CDR3 loop spans 18 amino acids. Germline V CDR1 and CDR2: SGHKS, YYEKEE (reference sequence). This chain's CDR3 is CASSPPAGRLFVRTEAFF. In DNA form, the CDR3 reads TGTGCCAGCAGCCCCCCCGCAGGGCGTCTTTTCGTAAGGACTGAAGCTTTCTTT. Variable domain in full (rest from reference TRBV5-5 and TRBJ1-1): DAGVTQSPTHLIKTRGQQVTLRCSPISGHKSVSWYQQVLGQGPQFIFQYYEKEERGRGNFPDRFSARQFPNYSSELNVNALLLGDSALYLCASSPPAGRLFVRTEAFFGQGTRLTVV.